What follows are 24 T cell receptor beta chains derived from one specimen sequenced in a study of OX40 agonist ivuxolimab in advanced cancers. Profiled with immunoSEQ multiplex PCR; TCRdb holds only in-frame clones, not every one. The sample lists 60,000 to 75,000 clones, 70% to 90% occurring once. The specimen was CD4+ or CD8+ T cells sorted from blood, collected in a trial of the OX40 agonist ivuxolimab. Every receptor here comes from an adult with an advanced solid tumor such as melanoma, head and neck, liver or kidney cancer.

The CDR3 DNA reads TGCAGCGTTGAAGATAGGTATAGCTATGGCTACACCTTC. Protein: CSVEDRYSYGYTF. The V and J genes are TRBV29-1 and TRBJ1-2; unclear D gene. Germline V gene data show CDR1 as SQVTM and CDR2 as ANQGSEA. This CDR3 region has 13 residues. V lost 0 bases and J 4 bases, leaving 9 bases between the germline ends.

The J gene is TRBJ1-2, the V gene TRBV20-1, with D possibly matching TRBD1 (5 bases). This CDR3 contains 11 residues. CDR1 and CDR2 (germline): DFQATT, SNEGSKA (reference sequence). Trimming took 6 bases from V and 4 from J, leaving 9 bases between them. This CDR3 is CSAFGGYGYTF. The CDR3 nucleotides are TGCAGTGCCTTCGGGGGCTATGGCTACACCTTC.

The chain employs TRBV19 and TRBJ1-4, with 11 positions matching TRBD1. Germline lookup yields CDR1 LNHDA and CDR2 SQIVND (reference sequence). CDR3 length equals 14 residues. V was pared by 6 bases and J by 8 bases, with 5 bases of the junction left unmatched. The CDR3 spells CASSRTGGGEKLFF. CDR3 coding DNA: TGTGCCAGTAGCCGGACAGGGGGCGGCGAAAAACTGTTTTTT.

The chain joins TRBV10-1 to TRBJ2-5; 10 bases agree with TRBD2. Germline values: CDR1 WNHNN, CDR2 SYGVQD (reference sequence). Trimming removed 4 bases from V and 5 bases from J; junction bases left unmatched: 4. CDR3 length: 14 residues. The CDR3: CASSASGRRETQYF. CDR3 in DNA: TGCGCCAGCAGTGCTAGCGGGAGACGTGAGACCCAGTACTTC.

This clone was counted only a few times. Other DNA sequences of this sample code for an identical CDR3. The chain carries TRBV2 and TRBJ2-5; D is unclear. CDR3 size: 12 residues. V was clipped by 2 bases and J by 5 bases, with 6 bases between them. Germline V CDR1 and CDR2: SNHLY, FYNNEI. CDR3 sequence reads: CASSEQRETQYF. The DNA of the CDR3 is TGTGCCAGCAGTGAACAGAGGGAGACCCAGTACTTC.

This chain connects TRBV7-3 to TRBJ2-2; tentative D call: TRBD1 (7 bases). V lost 8 bases and J lost 4, with 14 bases in between. Germline V lookup: CDR1 SGHTA, CDR2 FQGTGA. The CDR3 is made up of 14 amino acids. The CDR3 region is CASRRDRFTGELFF. For the CDR3, the DNA is TGTGCCAGCCGGCGGGACAGATTCACCGGGGAGCTGTTTTTT.

This rearrangement joins TRBV27 to TRBJ2-7; either TRBD1 or TRBD2 may supply D (5 bases each). The V end was cut by 7 bases, the J end by 4 bases, with 17 bases between. CDR1 MNHEY and CDR2 SMNVEV come from the germline V gene (reference sequence). CDR3 length: 14 amino acids. The CDR3: CASKGTRSQYEQYF. The CDR3, as DNA: TGTGCCAGCAAGGGGACCAGGAGCCAATACGAGCAGTACTTC.

The sample holds a few counts of this clone. The chain links TRBV2 to TRBJ1-5; D ambiguous. Germline V gene data show CDR1 as SNHLY and CDR2 as FYNNEI. V was pared by 6 bases and J by 0 bases, with 12 bases between. The CDR3 is 15 amino acids. CDR3 bases: TGTGCCAGCAGCTTAGGACGGATTAGCAATCAGCCCCAGCATTTT. Protein product: CASSLGRISNQPQHF.

This sequence joins TRBV29-1 and TRBJ2-3; TRBD1 might be the D (6 bases). The germline gives CDR1 SQVTM, CDR2 ANQGSEA. The ends were cut back, 8 bases at V and 2 bases at J, with 14 bases in the middle. This CDR3 is 13 amino acids long. This chain's CDR3 is CSTTGLHTDTQYF. The CDR3 DNA reads TGCAGCACTACAGGGTTACACACAGATACGCAGTATTTT.

The J gene is TRBJ2-3, the V gene TRBV10-1, with a weak D call TRBD1 (7 bases). Trimming took off 4 bases at V and 0 bases at J, with 14 bases between the two ends. The germline CDR1 and CDR2 sequences are WNHNN and SYGVQD (reference sequence). CDR3 length: 16 amino acids. This chain's CDR3 is CASSAGGTVSTDTQYF. CDR3 bases: TGCGCCAGCAGTGCTGGGGGGACAGTAAGCACAGATACGCAGTATTTT.

This chain links TRBV11-3 with TRBJ2-1; D not certain. V was shortened by 2 bases and J by 0 bases, with 5 bases between the two germline ends. This CDR3 has 14 amino acids. Germline assignment: CDR1 SGHNT and CDR2 YENEEA. CDR3 sequence: CASSLFSSYNEQFF. The CDR3 coding sequence is TGTGCCAGCAGCTTATTCAGCTCCTACAATGAGCAGTTCTTC.

V and J are TRBV5-6 and TRBJ1-2, with D possibly being TRBD1 (5 bases). V was shortened by 4 bases and J by 5 bases, with 12 bases between the two germline ends. From germline, CDR1 is SGHDT and CDR2 YYEEEE. The CDR3 has 13 amino acids. The CDR3 DNA sequence: TGTGCCAGCAGCGGAGGGACGGCGTATGGCTACACCTTC. It encodes CASSGGTAYGYTF.

This chain joins TRBV6-1 and TRBJ2-3; 12 nucleotides align to TRBD1. The trim removed 10 bases at V and 6 bases at J, leaving 11 bases unmatched. In germline, CDR1 is MNHNS, CDR2 SASEGT. The CDR3 sequence is 15 residues long. Written as DNA, the CDR3 is TGTGCCACCCCAGGGACAGGGGGCCCTTGGGATACGCAGTATTTT. It encodes CATPGTGGPWDTQYF.

This clone was recorded a few times. The rearrangement joins TRBV5-4 to TRBJ1-2, with D possibly being TRBD1 (6 bases). CDR1 and CDR2 (germline): SGHNT, YYREEE (reference sequence). The CDR3 has 14 amino acids. Trimming pared 5 bases from V and 7 bases from J, leaving 18 bases between. DNA of the CDR3: TGTGCCAGCAGGTCGGCAATAGGGGGATCTGGCTACACCTTC. Its translation: CASRSAIGGSGYTF. The complete variable domain, with remaining parts taken from reference TRBV5-4 and TRBJ1-2, reads ETGVTQSPTHLIKTRGQQVTLRCSSQSGHNTVSWYQQALGQGPQFIFQYYREEENGRGNFPPRFSGLQFPNYSSELNVNALELDDSALYLCASRSAIGGSGYTFGSGTRLTVV.

DNA for the CDR3: TGTGCCACCAGCAGTTACAGGGGGCTCAACACTGAAGCTTTCTTT. Protein: CATSSYRGLNTEAFF. The V and J genes are TRBV15 and TRBJ1-1; 9 bases map to TRBD1. The germline V gene encodes CDR1 LNHNV and CDR2 YYDKDF (reference sequence). Unmatched junction bases numbered 4, after V lost 3 bases and J lost 2 bases. CDR3 length: 15 residues.

CDR3 nucleotide sequence: TGTGCCAGCAGACTCAACCGGGACCCCTACGAGCAGTACTTC. Encoded protein: CASRLNRDPYEQYF. The chain links TRBV6-5 to TRBJ2-7; D may match TRBD1 or TRBD2 (5 bases each). Germline-derived CDR1 and CDR2 are MNHEY and SVGAGI. V lost 6 bases to trimming and J lost 2 bases, with 14 bases between them. The CDR3 is 14 residues long.

This sequence joins TRBV7-2 and TRBJ1-4, with no clear D. From germline, CDR1 is SGHTA and CDR2 FQGNSA. This CDR3 comprises 15 residues. The V end lost 1 base, the J end lost 0 bases, and 6 bases lay between the germline ends. The CDR3 bases are TGTGCCAGCAGCTTAGGGTGGGCAACTAATGAAAAACTGTTTTTT. It codes for CASSLGWATNEKLFF.

The chain carries TRBV19 and TRBJ1-5, with a possible D match to TRBD1 (5 bases). Trimming removed 1 base at V and 6 bases at J, with 10 bases between. The germline gives CDR1 LNHDA, CDR2 SQIVND (reference sequence). The CDR3 contains 14 residues. CDR3 region: CASSIGYRTQPQHF. DNA for the CDR3: TGTGCCAGTAGTATAGGTTACAGGACTCAGCCCCAGCATTTT.

This clone has a single count. The V call is TRBV14, the J call TRBJ1-4; D remains ambiguous. The CDR3 sequence is 16 residues long. CDR1 SGHDN and CDR2 FVKESK come from the germline V gene. Trimming stripped 1 base from V and 0 bases from J, with 9 bases between. CDR3 in amino acids: CASSQVGRATNEKLFF. Written as DNA, the CDR3 is TGTGCCAGCAGCCAAGTCGGGAGGGCAACTAATGAAAAACTGTTTTTT.

V is TRBV7-2 and J is TRBJ1-4; the match to TRBD1 covers 7 bases. J lost 5 bases, V lost 6 bases, and 3 bases had no gene match. The CDR3 has 13 residues. Per germline, CDR1 SGHTA and CDR2 FQGNSA. As DNA, the CDR3 is TGTGCCAGCAGGAAGGGACAGAATGAAAAACTGTTTTTT. Its protein is CASRKGQNEKLFF.

The chain couples TRBV27 to TRBJ2-7; 7 bases fit TRBD1. V dropped 4 bases and J dropped 5; count of bases not matched to a gene: 11. The CDR3 extends over 15 amino acids. Germline V CDR1 and CDR2: MNHEY, SMNVEV (reference sequence). The chain's CDR3 is CASSSTGPLSDEQYF. CDR3 DNA sequence: TGTGCCAGCAGTTCGACAGGGCCCCTGTCCGACGAGCAGTACTTC.

The gene calls are TRBV5-1 and TRBJ1-4, with unresolved D. This CDR3 spans 15 amino acids. The V gene's germline CDR1 is SGHRS and CDR2 YFSETQ. The germline V and J ends were trimmed by 4 bases and 4 bases, with 14 bases remaining between them. CDR3 DNA sequence: TGCGCCAGCAGCCGGGAAGGTCGGCTTAATGAAAAACTGTTTTTT. It specifies CASSREGRLNEKLFF.

The chain couples TRBV30 to TRBJ1-1; D ambiguous. The CDR3 spans 11 residues. Trimming removed 4 bases from V and 11 bases from J, with 14 bases in between. CDR1 is GTSNPN, CDR2 SVGIG, per germline (reference sequence). The CDR3 DNA sequence: TGTGCCTGGATGGAAGTGTACAAGGCTTTCTTT. Its protein is CAWMEVYKAFF.

CDR3 coding DNA: TGTGCCAGCAGTAAACAGGGGATCAATCAGCCCCAGCATTTT. Translated, it gives CASSKQGINQPQHF. The rearrangement uses TRBV2 and TRBJ1-5, with TRBD1 matching 7 bases. CDR1 SNHLY and CDR2 FYNNEI come from the germline V gene. The ends lost 5 bases at V and 3 bases at J; junction bases unmatched: 4. CDR3 size: 14 residues.